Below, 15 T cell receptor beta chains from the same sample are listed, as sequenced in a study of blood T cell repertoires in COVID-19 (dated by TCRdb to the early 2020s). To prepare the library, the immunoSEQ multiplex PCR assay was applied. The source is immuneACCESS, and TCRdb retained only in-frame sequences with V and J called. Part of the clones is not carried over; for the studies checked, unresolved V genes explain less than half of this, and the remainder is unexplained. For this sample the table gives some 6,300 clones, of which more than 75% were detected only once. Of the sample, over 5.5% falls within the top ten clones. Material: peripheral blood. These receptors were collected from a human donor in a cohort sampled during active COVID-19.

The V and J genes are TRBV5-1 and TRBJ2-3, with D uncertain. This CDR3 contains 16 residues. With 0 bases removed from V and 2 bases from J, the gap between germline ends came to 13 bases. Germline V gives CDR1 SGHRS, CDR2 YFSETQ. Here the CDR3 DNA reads TGCGCCAGCAGCTTGGCAGCAGGTCGATACACAGATACGCAGTATTTT. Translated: CASSLAAGRYTDTQYF.

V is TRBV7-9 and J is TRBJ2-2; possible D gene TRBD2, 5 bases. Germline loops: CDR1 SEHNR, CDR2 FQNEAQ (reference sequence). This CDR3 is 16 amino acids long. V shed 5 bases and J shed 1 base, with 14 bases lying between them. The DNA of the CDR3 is TGTGCCAGCAGCCCGGGTGAGGGCGGGAACACCGGGGAGCTGTTTTTT. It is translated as CASSPGEGGNTGELFF. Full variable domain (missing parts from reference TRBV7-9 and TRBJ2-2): DTGVSQNPRHKITKRGQNVTFRCDPISEHNRLYWYRQTLGQGPEFLTYFQNEAQLEKSRLLSDRFSAERPKGSFSTLEIQRTEQGDSAMYLCASSPGEGGNTGELFFGEGSRLTVL.

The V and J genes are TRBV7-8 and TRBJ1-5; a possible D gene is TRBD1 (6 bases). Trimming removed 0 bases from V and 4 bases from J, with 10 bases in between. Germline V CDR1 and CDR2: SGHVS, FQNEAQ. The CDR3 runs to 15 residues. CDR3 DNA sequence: TGTGCCAGCAGCTTAGCCGGACAGCCGAATCAGCCCCAGCATTTT. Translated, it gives CASSLAGQPNQPQHF.

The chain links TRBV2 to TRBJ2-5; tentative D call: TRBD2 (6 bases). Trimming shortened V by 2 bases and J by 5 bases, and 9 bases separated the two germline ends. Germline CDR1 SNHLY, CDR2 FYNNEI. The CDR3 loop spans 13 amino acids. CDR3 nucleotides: TGTGCCAGCAGTGAAATCGGGGGTGAGACCCAGTACTTC. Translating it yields CASSEIGGETQYF.

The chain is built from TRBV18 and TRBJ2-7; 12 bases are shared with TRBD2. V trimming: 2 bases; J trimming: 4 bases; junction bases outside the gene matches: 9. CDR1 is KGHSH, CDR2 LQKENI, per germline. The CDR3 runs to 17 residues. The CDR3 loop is CASSPRPSGGADYEQYF. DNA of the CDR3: TGTGCCAGCTCACCAAGGCCTAGCGGGGGGGCCGATTACGAGCAGTACTTC.

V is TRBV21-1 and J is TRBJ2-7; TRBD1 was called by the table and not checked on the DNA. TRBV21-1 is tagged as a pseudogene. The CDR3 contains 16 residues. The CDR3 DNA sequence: TGTGCCAGCAGCCCCCGAGGGGCAGGGGTGATTTACGAGCAGTACTTC. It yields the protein CASSPRGAGVIYEQYF.

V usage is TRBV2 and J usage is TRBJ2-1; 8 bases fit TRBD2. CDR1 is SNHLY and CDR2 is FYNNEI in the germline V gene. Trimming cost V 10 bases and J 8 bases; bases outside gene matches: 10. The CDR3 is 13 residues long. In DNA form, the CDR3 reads TGTGCCACTAGGGCGGGAGGATTGGATGAGCAGTTCTTC. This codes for CATRAGGLDEQFF.

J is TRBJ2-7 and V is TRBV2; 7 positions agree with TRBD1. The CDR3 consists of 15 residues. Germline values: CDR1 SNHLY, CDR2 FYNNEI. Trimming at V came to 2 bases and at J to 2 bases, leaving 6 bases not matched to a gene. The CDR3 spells CASSEFRQGAYEQYF. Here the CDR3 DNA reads TGTGCCAGCAGTGAATTCCGACAGGGAGCCTACGAGCAGTACTTC.

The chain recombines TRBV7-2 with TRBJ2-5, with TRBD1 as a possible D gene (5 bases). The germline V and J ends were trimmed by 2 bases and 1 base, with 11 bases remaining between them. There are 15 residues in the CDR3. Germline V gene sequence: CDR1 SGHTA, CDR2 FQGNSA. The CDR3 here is CASSLRQGLQETQYF. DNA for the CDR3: TGTGCCAGCAGCTTAAGGCAGGGCCTCCAAGAGACCCAGTACTTC.

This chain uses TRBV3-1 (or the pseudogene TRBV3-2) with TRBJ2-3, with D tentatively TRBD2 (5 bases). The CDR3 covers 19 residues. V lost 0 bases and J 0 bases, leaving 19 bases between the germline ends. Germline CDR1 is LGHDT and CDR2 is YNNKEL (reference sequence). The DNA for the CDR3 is TGTGCCAGCAGCCAAGATTTCGGCCTAGCAGCTTCTAGCACAGATACGCAGTATTTT. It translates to CASSQDFGLAASSTDTQYF.

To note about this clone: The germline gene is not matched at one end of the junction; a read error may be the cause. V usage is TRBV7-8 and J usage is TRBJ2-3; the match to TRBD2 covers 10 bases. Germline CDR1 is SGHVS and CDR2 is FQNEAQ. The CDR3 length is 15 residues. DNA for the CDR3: TGTGCCAGCAGCCTAGCGGGAGTGCGGTCAGATACGCAGTATTTT. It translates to CASSLAGVRSDTQYF.

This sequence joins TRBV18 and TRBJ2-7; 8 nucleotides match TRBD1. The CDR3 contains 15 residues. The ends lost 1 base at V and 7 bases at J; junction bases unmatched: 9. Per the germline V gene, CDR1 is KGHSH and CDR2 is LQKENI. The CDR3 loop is CASSPLGQDVGEQYF. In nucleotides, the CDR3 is TGTGCCAGCTCACCACTGGGACAGGATGTTGGGGAGCAGTACTTC.

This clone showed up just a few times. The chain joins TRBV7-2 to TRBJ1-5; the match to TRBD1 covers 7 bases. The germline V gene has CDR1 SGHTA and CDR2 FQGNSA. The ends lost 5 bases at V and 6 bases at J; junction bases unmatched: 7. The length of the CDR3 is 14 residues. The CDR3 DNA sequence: TGTGCCAGCAGCCCCAAGGGGGCGGGTCAGCCCCAGCATTTT. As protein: CASSPKGAGQPQHF.

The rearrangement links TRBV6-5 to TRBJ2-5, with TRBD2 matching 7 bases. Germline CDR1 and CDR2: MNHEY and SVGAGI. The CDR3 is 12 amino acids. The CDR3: CVCGGAQETQYF. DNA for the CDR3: TGTGTCTGCGGGGGAGCCCAAGAGACCCAGTACTTC.

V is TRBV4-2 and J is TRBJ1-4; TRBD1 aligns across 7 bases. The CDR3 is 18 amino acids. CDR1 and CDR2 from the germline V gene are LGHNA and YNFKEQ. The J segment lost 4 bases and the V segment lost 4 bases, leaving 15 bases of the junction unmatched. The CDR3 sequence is CASSLVQGTFGFNEKLFF. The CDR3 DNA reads TGTGCCAGCAGCCTTGTACAGGGGACATTTGGTTTTAATGAAAAACTGTTTTTT.